What follows are 27 T cell receptor beta chains derived from one specimen sequenced in a study of early T cells in non-severe SARS-CoV-2 infection (dated by TCRdb to about 2021). The library was prepared using 5' RACE. The run used a NextSeq 500. The raw public data were reprocessed by TCRdb itself: fastp quality trimming at Q25, MiXCR clonotype calling, in-frame beta chains only. Rows merge per CDR3 protein into single entries with the most common DNA and genes. This sample holds some 82,000 distinct CDR3 sequences; less than 15% were observed only once. The ten largest clones take up nearly 4.5% of the sample. The sequencing here drew on whole blood, taken at baseline. Receptor source: an adult who was a healthcare worker with PCR-confirmed SARS-CoV-2 infection or an uninfected control (not recorded which).

V gene TRBV19 combines with J gene TRBJ2-1, with D perhaps TRBD2 (6 bases). This CDR3 spans 16 amino acids. The germline V gene encodes CDR1 LNHDA and CDR2 SQIVND (reference sequence). The V end lost 4 bases, the J end lost 5 bases, and 18 bases lay between the germline ends. The CDR3 reads CASSSPPGSNDNEQFF. The CDR3 region has the DNA TGTGCCAGTAGTAGCCCGCCCGGGAGTAACGACAATGAGCAGTTCTTC.

The chain employs TRBV12-3 or TRBV12-4 and TRBJ2-7; D possibly uses TRBD1 or TRBD2 (5 bases each). V shed 5 bases and J shed 5 bases, with 19 bases lying between them. This CDR3 is built from 15 residues. The CDR3 DNA reads as TGTGCCAGCAGTCCCACGGGACGCGTCATCGACGAGCAGTACTTC. This codes for CASSPTGRVIDEQYF.

The chain links TRBV19 to TRBJ2-1, with TRBD2 matching 11 bases. The germline gives CDR1 LNHDA, CDR2 SQIVND (reference sequence). This CDR3 region has 21 residues. After removal of 1 base from V and 3 bases from J, the junction contained 17 bases not matched to a gene. CDR3 bases: TGTGCCAGTAGTATAGTACCTCGGACTAGCGGGCCTGGGCATTACTACAATGAGCAGTTCTTC. This encodes CASSIVPRTSGPGHYYNEQFF.

The CDR3 bases are TGTGCCAGTAGTATAGGACAGAGCACCGGGGAGCTGTTTTTT. This sequence encodes CASSIGQSTGELFF. V usage is TRBV19 and J usage is TRBJ2-2; D is possibly TRBD1 (5 bases). V was cut by 1 base and J by 4 bases, with 7 bases left in between. This CDR3 spans 14 amino acids. Germline V CDR1 and CDR2: LNHDA, SQIVND (reference sequence). The variable domain in full, with the rest retrieved from reference TRBV19 and TRBJ2-2, is DGGITQSPKYLFRKEGQNVTLSCEQNLNHDAMYWYRQDPGQGLRLIYYSQIVNDFQKGDIAEGYSVSREKKESFPLTVTSAQKNPTAFYLCASSIGQSTGELFFGEGSRLTVL.

This clonotype was detected a few times. The chain employs TRBV14 and TRBJ2-7; D remains ambiguous. The CDR3 loop spans 14 amino acids. Trimming took 2 bases from V and 0 from J, leaving 8 bases between them. The germline V gene encodes CDR1 SGHDN and CDR2 FVKESK. The CDR3: CASSQYQSSYEQYF. For the CDR3, the DNA is TGTGCCAGCAGCCAATACCAGAGCTCCTACGAGCAGTACTTC.

DNA of the CDR3: TGTGCCAGCAGCGCGACAGGGAGCGAGCAGTACTTC. This encodes CASSATGSEQYF. The chain couples TRBV9 to TRBJ2-7, with 7 bases fitting TRBD1. Germline V gives CDR1 SGDLS, CDR2 YYNGEE. The CDR3 spans 12 residues. V dropped 3 bases and J dropped 6; count of bases not matched to a gene: 3.

The chain uses TRBV24-1 and TRBJ2-1; TRBD2 agrees at 11 bases. Losses at the gene ends were 4 bases for V and 5 bases for J; bases not matched to a gene: 6. The CDR3 loop spans 16 amino acids. Per germline, CDR1 KGHDR and CDR2 SFDVKD. The CDR3 DNA follows: TGTGCCACCAGTGACACCGGGACTAGCGGAAACAATGAGCAGTTCTTC. This sequence encodes CATSDTGTSGNNEQFF.

A few counts support this clonotype. V gene TRBV5-1 combines with J gene TRBJ2-7, with TRBD2 matching over 11 bases. From germline, CDR1 is SGHRS and CDR2 YFSETQ. CDR3 length: 16 amino acids. V shed 5 bases and J 6 bases; nucleotides not matched to a gene: 13. The chain's CDR3 is CASSYTPSGRPAEQYF. The CDR3 DNA is TGCGCCAGCAGTTATACTCCTAGCGGGAGGCCCGCCGAGCAGTACTTC.

Only a few counts were recorded for this clonotype. The CDR3 region has the DNA TGTGCCAGCAGCTTTCTGCAGGGGCGCCAAGAGACCCAGTACTTC. Its translation is CASSFLQGRQETQYF. The rearrangement links TRBV7-8 to TRBJ2-5; D is perhaps TRBD1 (6 bases). Germline loops: CDR1 SGHVS, CDR2 FQNEAQ. The CDR3 totals 15 residues. Trimming took off 3 bases at V and 1 base at J, with 12 bases between the two ends.

V and J are TRBV29-1 and TRBJ2-2, with TRBD1 matching 10 bases. The CDR3 is 14 amino acids. Germline V gives CDR1 SQVTM, CDR2 ANQGSEA. The J segment lost 9 bases and the V segment lost 7 bases, leaving 11 bases of the junction unmatched. In nucleotides, the CDR3 is TGCAGCGCCGCTGCCGGGACAGGGGCCAGGGAGCTGTTTTTT. Translated, it gives CSAAAGTGARELFF.

This clonotype was counted many times. This rearrangement joins TRBV7-6 to TRBJ1-2; 8 nucleotides match TRBD1. The CDR3 runs 13 residues. Trimming at V came to 4 bases and at J to 6 bases, leaving 4 bases not matched to a gene. In germline, CDR1 is SGHVS, CDR2 FNYEAQ. CDR3 nucleotide sequence: TGTGCCAGCAGCTCTCGACAGGGGAATGGCTACACCTTC. It is translated as CASSSRQGNGYTF.

V usage is TRBV29-1 and J usage is TRBJ2-1; the D is unclear. The V end lost 7 bases, the J end lost 2 bases, and 12 bases lay between the germline ends. The CDR3 is made up of 13 amino acids. The germline CDR1 and CDR2 sequences are SQVTM and ANQGSEA. CDR3 residues: CSAGRDPYNEQFF. Written as DNA, the CDR3 is TGCAGCGCCGGTAGAGACCCCTACAATGAGCAGTTCTTC.

The CDR3 DNA is TGTGCCAGCAGCCCTTCGGCGGGGGGATTCTACAATGAGCAGTTCTTC. Translated: CASSPSAGGFYNEQFF. V gene TRBV6-2 or TRBV6-3 combines with J gene TRBJ2-1; TRBD2 aligns across 8 bases. With V trimmed by 6 bases and J by 3 bases, 10 bases remained unmatched. Germline V gene lookup returns CDR1 MNHEY and CDR2 SVGEGT. The CDR3 is 16 amino acids.

The V and J genes are TRBV6-6 and TRBJ1-3; no firm D call. The V end lost 0 bases, the J end lost 0 bases, and 21 bases lay between the germline ends. The CDR3 has 20 amino acids. CDR1 and CDR2 (germline): MNHNY, SVGAGI (reference sequence). The CDR3 DNA follows: TGTGCCAGCAGTTACTCGAGACGTGGGGAACAGAGAAACTCTGGAAACACCATATATTTT. Translating gives CASSYSRRGEQRNSGNTIYF.

This clonotype was picked up many times. The chain carries TRBV12-3 or TRBV12-4 and TRBJ2-6; D is undetermined. This CDR3 contains 17 residues. V dropped 7 bases and J dropped 0 bases, with 16 bases sitting between them. The CDR3 sequence: CASNPGPTPSGANVLTF. CDR3 sequence (DNA): TGTGCCAGCAACCCCGGTCCTACCCCCTCTGGGGCCAACGTCCTGACTTTC.

The chain joins TRBV27 to TRBJ2-3, with D maybe TRBD1 (6 bases). This CDR3 is 13 amino acids long. Germline V CDR1 and CDR2: MNHEY, SMNVEV (reference sequence). V was shortened by 8 bases and J by 2 bases, with 11 bases between the two germline ends. The CDR3 DNA sequence: TGTGCCAGCGCGGACAGAGACACAGATACGCAGTATTTT. The encoded protein is CASADRDTDTQYF.

The chain couples TRBV28 to TRBJ2-6; D remains unclear. This CDR3 contains 19 residues. The V gene's germline CDR1 is MDHEN and CDR2 SYDVKM. Trimming took 5 bases from V and 0 from J, leaving 20 bases between them. Written as DNA, the CDR3 is TGTGCCAGCAGTACTCCGCTGTTGTCACCAGGCTCTGGGGCCAACGTCCTGACTTTC. Its protein product is CASSTPLLSPGSGANVLTF.

The V gene is TRBV9, the J gene TRBJ1-1; maybe TRBD1 (5 bases). Germline values: CDR1 SGDLS, CDR2 YYNGEE. This CDR3 comprises 15 residues. Trimming took 0 bases from V and 4 from J, leaving 13 bases between them. The CDR3 reads CASSVGAQGVTEAFF. The CDR3 DNA follows: TGTGCCAGCAGCGTAGGAGCCCAGGGCGTCACTGAAGCTTTCTTT.

V gene TRBV6-5 combines with J gene TRBJ2-2; D is perhaps TRBD1 or TRBD2 (5 bases each). V lost 6 bases and J 6 bases, leaving 17 bases between the germline ends. The germline V gene encodes CDR1 MNHEY and CDR2 SVGAGI. CDR3 length equals 15 residues. Here the CDR3 reads CASRGPGLRSGELFF. CDR3 nucleotides: TGTGCCAGCAGAGGACCGGGGCTGAGGTCCGGGGAGCTGTTTTTT.

This clonotype was detected only a few times. The chain joins TRBV28 to TRBJ2-1; 14 bases match TRBD2. Germline assignment: CDR1 MDHEN and CDR2 SYDVKM. V lost 6 bases to trimming and J lost 8 bases; unmatched junction nucleotides: 6. This CDR3 comprises 15 residues. The CDR3 loop is CASSPGTSGGDEQFF. CDR3 in DNA: TGTGCCAGCAGCCCTGGGACTAGCGGGGGTGATGAGCAGTTCTTC.

A few counts support this clonotype. The chain joins TRBV18 to TRBJ1-2; tentatively, D is TRBD1 (6 bases). Between the trimmed V and J ends, which lost 6 bases and 2 bases, there was a span of 13 bases. Looked up from germline, CDR1 is KGHSH and CDR2 is LQKENI. The CDR3 spans 14 residues. CDR3 DNA sequence: TGTGCCAGCTCCCCGACAGGCCTGAACTATGGCTACACCTTC. Translation: CASSPTGLNYGYTF.

The rearrangement links TRBV27 to TRBJ1-6; D gene uncertain. Trimming cost V 5 bases and J 10 bases, with 15 bases left between them. The germline gives CDR1 MNHEY, CDR2 SMNVEV (reference sequence). This CDR3 region has 14 residues. CDR3 bases: TGTGCCAGCAGTCGAACGGGGATCGGCTCACCCCTCCACTTT. It is translated as CASSRTGIGSPLHF.

This clonotype was detected only a few times. The chain employs TRBV6-6 and TRBJ1-2; the D gene is possibly TRBD1 (5 bases). The length of the CDR3 is 13 residues. The ends were cut back, 10 bases at V and 3 bases at J, with 15 bases in the middle. CDR1 is MNHNY, CDR2 SVGAGI, per germline (reference sequence). In DNA form, the CDR3 reads TGTGCCACCCTACCCGGCAGGGACTATGGCTACACCTTC. It codes for CATLPGRDYGYTF.

The rearrangement joins TRBV18 to TRBJ2-7; D is perhaps TRBD1 (6 bases). Trimming pared 3 bases from V and 5 bases from J, leaving 14 bases between. Germline V lookup: CDR1 KGHSH, CDR2 LQKENI. CDR3 size: 14 residues. This CDR3 is CASSPARQVNEQYF. The CDR3 DNA reads as TGTGCCAGCTCACCTGCTAGACAGGTTAACGAGCAGTACTTC.

Ten or more counts support this clonotype. The V gene is TRBV5-6, the J gene TRBJ1-3, with TRBD1 identical over 7 bases. V was clipped by 1 base and J by 1 base; unmatched bases: 2. Germline V gives CDR1 SGHDT, CDR2 YYEEEE. The CDR3 is made up of 15 amino acids. This CDR3 reads CASSLSGGSGNTIYF. For the CDR3, the DNA is TGTGCCAGCAGCTTGTCAGGGGGATCTGGAAACACCATATATTTT.

This clonotype was seen a handful of times. The gene calls are TRBV4-2 and TRBJ2-1; TRBD1 matches 9 bases. The germline gives CDR1 LGHNA, CDR2 YNFKEQ. CDR3 length: 16 amino acids. With V trimmed by 1 base and J by 5 bases, 6 bases remained unmatched. The CDR3 here is CASSQVKGQGNNEQFF. CDR3 bases: TGTGCCAGCAGCCAAGTAAAAGGACAGGGGAACAATGAGCAGTTCTTC.

This clonotype was picked up a small number of times. This rearrangement joins TRBV11-3 to TRBJ2-3; 7 bases are shared with TRBD2. The J segment lost 0 bases and the V segment lost 1 base, leaving 10 bases of the junction unmatched. The V gene's germline CDR1 is SGHNT and CDR2 YENEEA. This CDR3 has 18 amino acids. The CDR3 region is CASSLGRSPRGSTDTQYF. CDR3 DNA sequence: TGTGCCAGCAGCTTAGGACGATCCCCGCGGGGGAGCACAGATACGCAGTATTTT.